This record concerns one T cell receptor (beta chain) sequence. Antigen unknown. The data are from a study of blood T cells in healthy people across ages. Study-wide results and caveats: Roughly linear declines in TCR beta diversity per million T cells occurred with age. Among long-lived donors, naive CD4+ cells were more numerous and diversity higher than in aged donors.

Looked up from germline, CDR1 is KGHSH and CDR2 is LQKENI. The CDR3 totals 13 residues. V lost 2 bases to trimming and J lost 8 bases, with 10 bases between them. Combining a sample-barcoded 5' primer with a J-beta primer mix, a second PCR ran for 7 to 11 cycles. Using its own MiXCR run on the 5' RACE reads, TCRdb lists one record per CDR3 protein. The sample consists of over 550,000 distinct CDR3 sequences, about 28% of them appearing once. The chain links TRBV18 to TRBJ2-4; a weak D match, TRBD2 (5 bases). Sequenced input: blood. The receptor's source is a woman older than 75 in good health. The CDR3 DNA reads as TGTGCCAGCTCACCAACGGCGCGGGACATTCAGTACTTC. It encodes CASSPTARDIQYF.